These 18 T cell receptor beta chains were all obtained from the same sample, sequenced in a study of blood T cell repertoires in COVID-19. TCRdb's table, derived via immunoSEQ multiplex PCR, lists solely in-frame clones and lacks some. The top ten hold over 15% of the sample, which has some 45,000 clones, roughly 80% seen once. Input material: peripheral blood. These receptors were obtained from a man aged 70 or older with acute or convalescent COVID-19.

Only one count was recorded for this clone. The chain carries TRBV28 and TRBJ1-5; tentative D call: TRBD1 (6 bases). There are 15 residues in the CDR3. Trimming shortened V by 3 bases and J by 2 bases, and 11 bases separated the two germline ends. CDR1 is MDHEN and CDR2 is SYDVKM in the germline V gene. The CDR3: CASSFTGYGNQPQHF. CDR3 in DNA: TGTGCCAGCAGTTTTACAGGGTATGGCAATCAGCCCCAGCATTTT.

This chain joins TRBV4-2 and TRBJ1-4, with unresolved D. Germline-derived CDR1 and CDR2 are LGHNA and YNFKEQ. The V end lost 4 bases, the J end lost 4 bases, and 16 bases lay between the germline ends. This CDR3 has 16 amino acids. In DNA form, the CDR3 reads TGTGCCAGCAGCCCCCTCGAAGGAGGGATTAATGAAAAACTGTTTTTT. This codes for CASSPLEGGINEKLFF.

V is TRBV24-1 and J is TRBJ2-3, with TRBD2 identical over 14 bases. The CDR3 is made up of 15 amino acids. The germline V gene has CDR1 KGHDR and CDR2 SFDVKD. J was trimmed by 8 bases and V by 3 bases; bases with no gene match: 3. The CDR3 nucleotides are TGTGCCACCAGTGATCCCGGACTAGCGGGGGGTACGCAGTATTTT. Its translation: CATSDPGLAGGTQYF.

V usage is TRBV29-1 and J usage is TRBJ1-5; TRBD1 is a possible D gene (5 bases). This CDR3 region has 14 residues. Looked up from germline, CDR1 is SQVTM and CDR2 is ANQGSEA. The germline V and J ends were trimmed by 4 bases and 0 bases, with 10 bases remaining between them. The CDR3 DNA is TGCAGCGTTGTCGCAGGGAATAGCAATCAGCCCCAGCATTTT. Translated, it gives CSVVAGNSNQPQHF.

This clone was seen only a few times. This chain uses TRBV4-1 with TRBJ1-1; unclear D gene. This CDR3 is built from 15 residues. Germline CDR1 is MGHRA and CDR2 is YSYEKL. V lost 1 base and J lost 4, with 13 bases in between. In DNA, the CDR3 is TGCGCCAGCAGCCAAGGAGGTACTTTACTCACTGAAGCTTTCTTT. As protein: CASSQGGTLLTEAFF.

The V call is TRBV7-2, the J call TRBJ2-7, with TRBD2 matching 15 bases. Germline V gene lookup returns CDR1 SGHTA and CDR2 FQGNSA. The CDR3 contains 16 residues. Losses at the gene ends were 5 bases for V and 2 bases for J; bases not matched to a gene: 4. CDR3 region: CASSPGLAGGTYEQYF. CDR3 bases: TGTGCCAGCAGCCCCGGACTAGCGGGGGGGACCTACGAGCAGTACTTC.

This chain connects TRBV10-3 to TRBJ1-1; 11 bases agree with TRBD1. The CDR3 covers 18 residues. J gave up 2 bases and V 6 bases, and 14 bases lay outside the gene matches. CDR1 and CDR2 from the germline V gene are ENHRY and SYGVKD. CDR3 residues: CAISGGGGQGVPNTEAFF. CDR3 DNA: TGTGCCATCAGCGGGGGTGGGGGACAGGGGGTCCCAAACACTGAAGCTTTCTTT.

V gene TRBV15 combines with J gene TRBJ1-5; D remains unclear. Trimming removed 0 bases from V and 0 bases from J, with 12 bases in between. Germline V gene data show CDR1 as LNHNV and CDR2 as YYDKDF (reference sequence). The CDR3 is 17 amino acids. CDR3 residues: CATSREAAGYSNQPQHF. DNA of the CDR3: TGTGCCACCAGCAGAGAAGCTGCGGGGTATAGCAATCAGCCCCAGCATTTT.

The J gene is TRBJ2-5, the V gene TRBV7-8, with 9 bases fitting TRBD2. V shed 6 bases, J shed 2 bases, and the junction held 4 bases outside the gene matches. In germline, CDR1 is SGHVS, CDR2 FQNEAQ. CDR3 size: 14 residues. CDR3 residues: CASRKRGAQETQYF. CDR3 DNA: TGTGCCAGCAGGAAGCGGGGGGCTCAAGAGACCCAGTACTTC.

V gene TRBV6-5 combines with J gene TRBJ1-5, with 7 bases identical to TRBD1. Germline V gives CDR1 MNHEY, CDR2 SVGAGI. This CDR3 has 13 amino acids. V trimming: 6 bases; J trimming: 2 bases; junction bases outside the gene matches: 1. The CDR3 loop is CASSDRGNQPQHF. The CDR3 bases are TGTGCCAGCAGCGACAGGGGCAATCAGCCCCAGCATTTT.

In this sample, this clone turned up a few times. This chain joins TRBV9 and TRBJ1-4; no firm D call. V was clipped by 1 base and J by 4 bases, with 11 bases between them. This CDR3 contains 15 residues. CDR1 SGDLS and CDR2 YYNGEE come from the germline V gene. CDR3 in amino acids: CASSVNPGINEKLFF. CDR3 coding DNA: TGTGCCAGCAGCGTAAACCCAGGAATTAATGAAAAACTGTTTTTT.

This sequence joins TRBV19 and TRBJ1-4; 7 bases are a match to TRBD1. This CDR3 has 15 residues. V lost 2 bases, J lost 5 bases, and 5 bases stayed unmatched. Germline V lookup: CDR1 LNHDA, CDR2 SQIVND (reference sequence). The CDR3 loop is CASSIPQGQNEKLFF. CDR3 DNA sequence: TGTGCCAGTAGTATACCCCAGGGACAGAATGAAAAACTGTTTTTT.

The chain carries TRBV6-2 or TRBV6-3 and TRBJ1-2; D is unresolved. CDR1 MNHEY and CDR2 SVGEGT come from the germline V gene. There are 14 residues in the CDR3. Between the trimmed V and J ends, which lost 2 bases and 4 bases, there was a span of 11 bases. CDR3 DNA: TGTGCCAGCAGTTACCTGCAGGCGGGCTATGGCTACACCTTC. This translates into CASSYLQAGYGYTF.

The chain uses TRBV9 and TRBJ1-2; 8 bases align to TRBD1. Germline CDR1 and CDR2: SGDLS and YYNGEE. This CDR3 is 15 amino acids long. V was pared by 2 bases and J by 5 bases, with 8 bases of the junction left unmatched. The CDR3 here is CASSVGQGQRYGYTF. CDR3 nucleotides: TGTGCCAGCAGCGTCGGACAGGGACAAAGGTATGGCTACACCTTC.

The sample holds a few counts of this clone. The chain has TRBV12-3 or TRBV12-4 and TRBJ2-7, with D maybe TRBD2 (6 bases). There are 13 residues in the CDR3. Deletions cut 2 bases from V and 6 bases from J, with 11 bases between. Here the CDR3 DNA reads TGTGCCAGCAGTTTACGGGGGAGGCTCGAGCAGTACTTC. Its protein is CASSLRGRLEQYF.

The CDR3 sequence: CSVRDRRNYGYTF. CDR3 bases: TGCAGCGTAAGGGACAGGAGGAACTATGGCTACACCTTC. This chain links TRBV29-1 with TRBJ1-2; TRBD1 agrees at 8 bases. There are 13 residues in the CDR3. The V gene end was trimmed by 6 bases and the J gene end by 2 bases; junction bases not matched to a gene: 5. Germline loops: CDR1 SQVTM, CDR2 ANQGSEA.

Here the CDR3 reads CASSHGTGQTDTQYF. CDR3 nucleotide sequence: TGTGCCAGCAGCCACGGGACAGGGCAAACAGATACGCAGTATTTT. The chain uses TRBV4-2 and TRBJ2-3; 9 positions agree with TRBD1. Germline V gene data show CDR1 as LGHNA and CDR2 as YNFKEQ. The CDR3 has 15 amino acids. Losses at the gene ends were 3 bases for V and 3 bases for J; bases not matched to a gene: 4.

This clone was counted once. In DNA, the CDR3 is TGTGCCAGCAGCTTATCGGGGACTAGCGGGGTGGGTGAGCAGTTCTTC. Its protein product is CASSLSGTSGVGEQFF. The gene calls are TRBV7-2 and TRBJ2-1, with 13 bases matching TRBD2. CDR1 SGHTA and CDR2 FQGNSA come from the germline V gene. J gave up 9 bases and V 2 bases, and 7 bases lay outside the gene matches. This CDR3 spans 16 amino acids.